This is a list of T cell receptor beta chains from one sample in a study of blood T cell repertoires in COVID-19. Assay: immunoSEQ multiplex PCR; the TCRdb copy retains only in-frame clones and omits some. The sample holds about 350,000 clones, about nine tenths seen once. The specimen was peripheral blood. The origin of the receptors is a woman in her 70s with COVID-19, enrolled during active disease. Each CDR3 is given without its conserved first and last residue. Clone size is stated in some rows and not others, as once, few, many or a class when expanded.

CDR3 length	V gene	clone size	J gene	CDR3 protein
11	TRBV5-8	NA	TRBJ2-7	ASSHYQGYEQY
14	TRBV5-4	NA	TRBJ2-5	ASSPGGTGVGETQY
16	TRBV19	once	TRBJ2-1	ASSKAGGPSATNNEQF
12	TRBV27	NA	TRBJ1-2	ASSPDRHATRYT
9	TRBV7-6	NA	TRBJ1-1	ASSPMFEAF
12	TRBV28	NA	TRBJ1-4	ASSLRVSNEKLF
11	TRBV3-1/TRBV3-2	NA	TRBJ1-1	ASSQYPNTEAF
12	TRBV4-3	NA	TRBJ2-1	ASSPLTSFYEQF
9	TRBV19	NA	TRBJ1-1	ASSDMIEAF
9	TRBV7-9	NA	TRBJ1-1	ASRDGSEAF
11	TRBV2	NA	TRBJ2-7	ASRAGHLYEQY
13	TRBV6-4	NA	TRBJ2-7	ASSDGQDFSYEQY
13	TRBV3-1/TRBV3-2	NA	TRBJ2-7	ASSQSVHGSYEQY
11	TRBV12-3/TRBV12-4	NA	TRBJ2-2	ASSSRLGGELF
15	TRBV30	NA	TRBJ1-6	AWSVPGQGIPYPPLH
14	TRBV2	NA	TRBJ1-4	ASSPMNRGGNEKLF
16	TRBV12-5	NA	TRBJ1-6	ASGLGGEGISYNSPLH
11	TRBV6-5	once	TRBJ1-2	ASIQGANYGYT
11	TRBV6-4	NA	TRBJ2-5	ASSDPLRETQY
13	TRBV9	NA	TRBJ1-6	ASSVRQGENSPLH
15	TRBV5-1	NA	TRBJ1-1	ASSPGGGLSPKAEAF
8	TRBV12-5	NA	TRBJ2-5	ATSGETQY
13	TRBV24-1	NA	TRBJ2-3	ATSDPWTSVDTQY
13	TRBV6-2/TRBV6-3	NA	TRBJ1-2	ASSWGTGENYGYT
12	TRBV6-5	NA	TRBJ1-3	ASRGGQGGNTIY
14	TRBV13	NA	TRBJ2-3	ASSSLAGGRTDTQY
16	TRBV29-1	few	TRBJ2-1	SVENGYLGQASYNEQF
11	TRBV5-4	NA	TRBJ2-7	ASSWDRGYEQY
11	TRBV5-1	NA	TRBJ2-5	ASRREVRETQY
13	TRBV5-5	NA	TRBJ1-5	ASSPGTESNQPQH
13	TRBV13	once	TRBJ2-1	ASRDFRSSYNEQF
13	TRBV11-2	NA	TRBJ2-7	ASSSIAGRSYEQY
11	TRBV6-5	NA	TRBJ1-1	ASSQQGPTEAF
12	TRBV19	NA	TRBJ2-5	ASNSGGSQETQY
12	TRBV27	NA	TRBJ1-5	ASSLGSANQPQH
11	TRBV10-3	NA	TRBJ2-1	AIRNRGYNEQF
12	TRBV5-1	NA	TRBJ1-1	ASSFQGGNTEAF
13	TRBV7-2	NA	TRBJ1-3	ASSLVTGVGNTIY
9	TRBV29-1	NA	TRBJ2-1	SAPRGNEQF
11	TRBV30	NA	TRBJ1-2	AWSHGQSLGYT
14	TRBV7-2	NA	TRBJ2-7	ASSDYLTGVSYEQY
14	TRBV4-2	NA	TRBJ1-6	ASSQDIGVYNSPLH
11	TRBV18	once	TRBJ2-5	ASSPAGEETQY
12	TRBV2	NA	TRBJ1-1	ASSVGTTNTEAF
14	TRBV6-6	NA	TRBJ1-4	ASSYPSQGGFSKLF
11	TRBV7-2	once	TRBJ2-3	ASRPGSTDTQY
13	TRBV23-1	NA	TRBJ1-1	ASSHYRTGNTEAF
14	TRBV24-1	NA	TRBJ1-5	ATSEDRASLGQPQH
10	TRBV7-8	NA	TRBJ1-2	ASSLQGSGYT
12	TRBV6-5	NA	TRBJ2-7	ASSLPGDTYEQY
14	TRBV5-8	once	TRBJ2-5	ASSPWQGRLGETQY
13	TRBV5-1	NA	TRBJ2-7	ASNLGQGLSTEQY
13	TRBV4-3	once	TRBJ2-7	ASSQGPGHHYEQY